This T cell receptor (beta chain) comes out of a study of CD4 T cells in relation to SARS-CoV-2 and coronaviruses. Background on the study: The negative reference was HIV-1 Nef peptide pool or peptide-free culture. The restricting HLA molecule for shared crossreactive spike epitopes was mapped. Regarding the study as a whole: In approximately 71% of donors, memory CD4+ clonotypes crossrecognized SARS-CoV-2 and at least one common cold coronavirus spike. The cross-reactivity analysis covered only spike protein, not other viral proteins.

CD4+ T cells from unexposed donors were obtained before the COVID-19 pandemic (2011-2018). CD4+ T cells were isolated from the cells after around 10 days of culture. Remarks on this clone: The antigen remains unidentified.

The germline CDR1 and CDR2 sequences are MNHEY and SVGEGT. The germline V and J ends were trimmed by 4 bases and 2 bases, with 12 bases remaining between them. The CDR3 runs to 16 residues. Generated by immunoSEQ multiplex PCR, the TCRdb table keeps only in-frame clones and is missing some. Of more than 25,000 clones listed, about three quarters were seen once; the top ten hold approximately 22%. Sequenced material: CD4+ T cells from PBMCs, cultured in vitro. The receptor was derived from a human donor in good health. This chain uses TRBV6-2 or TRBV6-3 with TRBJ2-6; D unresolved. The CDR3 coding sequence is TGTGCCAGCAGTTCTACCCAATATCCTGGGGCCAACGTCCTGACTTTC. Protein sequence: CASSSTQYPGANVLTF.